This TCR beta chain was documented in a study of shared clonotypes between healthy human individuals. Profiling relied on immunoSEQ multiplex PCR, and the TCRdb table lists in-frame clones only, not all of them. The repertoire includes roughly 1,500,000 clones, 98% of them detected once, and roughly 0.36% sits in the top ten. Study-wide results and limits: Naive subsets tended to show greater estimated richness than memory subsets.

This CDR3 comprises 14 residues. Looked up from germline, CDR1 is MGHDK and CDR2 is SYGVNS. Trimming removed 3 bases at V and 3 bases at J, with 8 bases between. The donors, healthy adults who were HIV-negative, had experienced no recent acute infections or vaccinations. All donors were Caucasian adults living in Nashville, Tennessee. Into CD45RA+ naive and CD45RA-negative memory subsets, the CD4+ cells were split. This clone occurred once. No antigen is known for it. This receptor was identified in a man aged 25-40 years in good health. The chain uses TRBV25-1 and TRBJ1-4, with no clear D. Sequenced input: naive CD4+ T cells sorted from blood. Regarding subset: CD45RA+ positively selected. CDR3 coding DNA: TGTGCCAGCAGTGAGGGGAACCCTAATGAAAAACTGTTTTTT. As protein: CASSEGNPNEKLFF.